This TCR beta chain was observed in a study of blood T cell repertoires in COVID-19. Looking at the study overall: Sample material is recorded as cDNA or gDNA derived from T cells, B-cell-depleted T cells, or PBMCs.

TCRdb's copy holds only in-frame clones and misses some; the assay was immunoSEQ multiplex PCR. The sample consists of some 75,000 clones, 80% of them appearing once. V dropped 9 bases and J dropped 0 bases, with 15 bases sitting between them. The CDR3 covers 14 residues. The germline CDR1 and CDR2 sequences are MRHNA and SNTAGT. The TCR sequence derives from a man aged 50 or older with COVID-19, enrolled during active disease. The chain has TRBV6-4 and TRBJ2-7; D is unclear. Source material: peripheral blood. Here the CDR3 DNA reads TGTGCCAGGCAGACTTGCCCGAGCTCCTACGAGCAGTACTTC. Residues: CARQTCPSSYEQYF.